The 27 T cell receptor beta chains below come from one sample, sequenced in a study of blood T cell repertoires in COVID-19. Here immunoSEQ multiplex PCR was the method, and the copy in TCRdb shows in-frame clones only, minus some. The data show approximately 220,000 clones, roughly 85% seen once. What was sequenced was PBMCs or T cells enriched from blood (not recorded which). These receptors all come from a woman in her thirties or forties who had been exposed to COVID-19.

This rearrangement joins TRBV27 to TRBJ2-2; 10 positions match TRBD1. The CDR3 length is 16 residues. Germline V gene lookup returns CDR1 MNHEY and CDR2 SMNVEV (reference sequence). The V segment lost 1 base and the J segment 4 bases; nucleotides outside the gene matches: 3. In DNA, the CDR3 is TGTGCCAGCAGTTTATACGGACAGGGGGTCACCGGGGAGCTGTTTTTT. Translated, it gives CASSLYGQGVTGELFF.

This clone was seen a single time. J is TRBJ2-1 and V is TRBV24-1; 11 nucleotides align to TRBD2. The V segment lost 3 bases and the J segment 7 bases; nucleotides outside the gene matches: 7. Germline V gene lookup returns CDR1 KGHDR and CDR2 SFDVKD. The length of the CDR3 is 16 residues. The CDR3 spells CATSDGALAGGNEQFF. For the CDR3, the DNA is TGTGCCACCAGTGATGGGGCCCTAGCGGGGGGAAATGAGCAGTTCTTC.

This chain joins TRBV24-1 and TRBJ1-2; a weak D match, TRBD1 (5 bases). Germline V gene sequence: CDR1 KGHDR, CDR2 SFDVKD. V lost 3 bases and J lost 2, with 9 bases in between. The CDR3 has 14 residues. The CDR3 protein is CATSDAGQNYGYTF. The CDR3 DNA follows: TGTGCCACCAGTGATGCGGGGCAGAACTATGGCTACACCTTC.

V is TRBV9 and J is TRBJ2-5; possible D gene TRBD2, 7 bases. Germline CDR1 SGDLS, CDR2 YYNGEE. This CDR3 has 17 residues. Trimming pared 4 bases from V and 5 bases from J, leaving 24 bases between. CDR3 sequence (DNA): TGTGCCAGCAGCCCAATGCTGGGGGGGGGCATATCGGAGACCCAGTACTTC. This encodes CASSPMLGGGISETQYF.

The chain links TRBV21-1 to TRBJ1-3; the table's D gene call, TRBD1, was not cross checked with the DNA. TRBV21-1 is given as a pseudogene. The CDR3 is 19 amino acids. In nucleotides, the CDR3 is TGTGCCAGCAGCAAAGTTCGTACGACAGGGCAAGATGGTGGAAACACCATATATTTT. It encodes CASSKVRTTGQDGGNTIYF.

This clone has a handful of counts. The J gene is TRBJ1-3, the V gene TRBV16; D is possibly TRBD1 (6 bases). The CDR3 runs to 12 residues. Trimming stripped 2 bases from V and 8 bases from J, with 7 bases between. CDR1 is KGHSY, CDR2 FQNENV, per germline. CDR3 sequence (DNA): TGTGCCAGCAGCCAAGACAGGTACACCATATATTTT. This gives the protein CASSQDRYTIYF.

J is TRBJ1-6 and V is TRBV19; weak D call: TRBD1 (5 bases). Germline CDR1 and CDR2: LNHDA and SQIVND (reference sequence). V lost 5 bases to trimming and J lost 7 bases, with 12 bases between them. The CDR3 is made up of 14 amino acids. Here the CDR3 reads CASSFQGLNSPLHF. The CDR3 DNA is TGTGCCAGTAGTTTTCAGGGACTAAATTCACCCCTCCACTTT.

The chain couples TRBV7-9 to TRBJ1-3; D possibly corresponds to TRBD1 (5 bases). Germline V gives CDR1 SEHNR, CDR2 FQNEAQ (reference sequence). Trimming cost V 5 bases and J 2 bases, with 19 bases left between them. This CDR3 comprises 17 residues. The CDR3 sequence is CASSPPEVGGPGNTIYF. CDR3 bases: TGTGCCAGCAGCCCGCCCGAGGTGGGGGGTCCTGGAAACACCATATATTTT.

The V call is TRBV7-9, the J call TRBJ1-1, with D possibly matching TRBD1 (5 bases). The CDR3 is 15 amino acids. V was shortened by 0 bases and J by 4 bases, with 12 bases between the two germline ends. Per the germline V gene, CDR1 is SEHNR and CDR2 is FQNEAQ (reference sequence). The CDR3 protein is CASSLAREGTTEAFF. In DNA form, the CDR3 reads TGTGCCAGCAGCTTAGCAAGGGAGGGGACCACTGAAGCTTTCTTT.

The V call is TRBV3-1 (or the pseudogene TRBV3-2), the J call TRBJ1-1, with D perhaps matching TRBD1 (6 bases). Germline V gene data show CDR1 as LGHDT and CDR2 as YNNKEL (reference sequence). The CDR3 contains 13 residues. Trimming pared 0 bases from V and 8 bases from J, leaving 10 bases between. The CDR3 spells CASSQEGRGEAFF. The CDR3 DNA follows: TGTGCCAGCAGCCAAGAGGGCAGGGGCGAAGCTTTCTTT.

The chain is built from TRBV12-5 and TRBJ1-5; D is undetermined. The V and J ends lost 5 bases and 6 bases respectively, with 14 bases between them. Germline CDR1 LGHNT, CDR2 FRNRAP. This CDR3 is built from 14 residues. The CDR3 here is CASGAQSPGQPQHF. For the CDR3, the DNA is TGTGCTAGTGGTGCCCAGTCCCCTGGTCAGCCCCAGCATTTT.

The rearrangement links TRBV24-1 to TRBJ1-1, with D possibly TRBD1 on 5 matching bases. Germline CDR1 and CDR2: KGHDR and SFDVKD. The CDR3 has 13 amino acids. V lost 9 bases and J lost 1, with 11 bases in between. The CDR3 DNA sequence: TGTGCCACCGGGCGGGGGGAGAACACTGAAGCTTTCTTT. Translation: CATGRGENTEAFF.

The gene calls are TRBV29-1 and TRBJ1-1; 7 positions match TRBD1. The germline CDR1 and CDR2 sequences are SQVTM and ANQGSEA. This CDR3 has 15 residues. Trimming cost V 3 bases and J 1 base; bases outside gene matches: 8. The CDR3 protein is CSVEGRGSGNTEAFF. For the CDR3, the DNA is TGCAGCGTTGAGGGCAGGGGGTCGGGGAACACTGAAGCTTTCTTT.

J is TRBJ1-5 and V is TRBV27; D is unresolved. Germline CDR1 is MNHEY and CDR2 is SMNVEV (reference sequence). V was cut by 4 bases and J by 5 bases, with 9 bases left in between. The CDR3 runs to 13 residues. The CDR3 region has the DNA TGTGCCAGCAGTTCCCAGGTCCATCAGCCCCAGCATTTT. As protein: CASSSQVHQPQHF.

This clone showed up just a few times. The chain has TRBV25-1 and TRBJ1-1; D unresolved. Trimming removed 2 bases at V and 0 bases at J, with 4 bases between. Germline V lookup: CDR1 MGHDK, CDR2 SYGVNS. CDR3 length: 13 residues. The DNA of the CDR3 is TGTGCCAGCAGTGAAGGGCTGAACACTGAAGCTTTCTTT. It is translated as CASSEGLNTEAFF.

The V call is TRBV19, the J call TRBJ1-6; TRBD1 matches 9 bases. After removal of 7 bases from V and 6 bases from J, the junction contained 13 bases not matched to a gene. The CDR3 sequence is 17 residues long. Germline values: CDR1 LNHDA, CDR2 SQIVND (reference sequence). Here the CDR3 DNA reads TGTGCCAGTATATTTGAGCGGGACAGGGAAGCTAATTCACCCCTCCACTTT. Translated, it gives CASIFERDREANSPLHF.

The V gene is TRBV2, the J gene TRBJ1-1; 10 nucleotides agree with TRBD1. Germline trimming cut 4 bases from V and 5 bases from J; bases unmatched to any gene: 7. The CDR3 contains 15 residues. CDR1 is SNHLY and CDR2 is FYNNEI in the germline V gene. In DNA, the CDR3 is TGTGCCAGCAGTGGGACAGGGGGGAGCAGGACTGAAGCTTTCTTT. Translated: CASSGTGGSRTEAFF.

The chain combines TRBV2 with TRBJ1-2, with D uncertain. Trimming took off 3 bases at V and 4 bases at J, with 6 bases between the two ends. Germline CDR1 and CDR2: SNHLY and FYNNEI. The CDR3 contains 12 residues. In nucleotides, the CDR3 is TGTGCCAGCAGTGACGAAGCCTATGGCTACACCTTC. Translating it yields CASSDEAYGYTF.

The chain recombines TRBV6-1 with TRBJ2-7; D is perhaps TRBD2 (7 bases). Germline CDR1 is MNHNS and CDR2 is SASEGT. The CDR3 is 16 residues long. V lost 4 bases, J lost 2 bases, and 18 bases lay in between. The chain's CDR3 is CASSAPGRGPTYEQYF. The CDR3, as DNA: TGTGCCAGCAGTGCCCCAGGGCGGGGGCCCACCTACGAGCAGTACTTC.

The genes are TRBV9 and TRBJ2-1; 9 positions match TRBD2. The CDR3 length is 21 residues. CDR1 is SGDLS and CDR2 is YYNGEE in the germline V gene. After removal of 3 bases from V and 3 bases from J, the junction contained 22 bases not matched to a gene. CDR3 amino acids: CASSAHRDRLKAGGVYNEQFF. The CDR3 DNA sequence: TGTGCCAGCAGCGCCCACCGGGACAGACTTAAAGCGGGGGGTGTCTACAATGAGCAGTTCTTC.

The V and J genes are TRBV12-3 or TRBV12-4 and TRBJ2-7; possibly TRBD1 for D (5 bases). V lost 5 bases and J lost 7, with 15 bases in between. This CDR3 is built from 13 residues. The CDR3 DNA is TGTGCCAGCAGTCAGGGAACCAATTTTGAGCAGTACTTC. This sequence encodes CASSQGTNFEQYF.

The genes are TRBV29-1 and TRBJ1-1; no firm D call. V gave up 4 bases and J gave up 6 bases, with 18 bases separating them. Germline-derived CDR1 and CDR2 are SQVTM and ANQGSEA. This CDR3 is built from 14 residues. CDR3 in DNA: TGCAGCGTTGGTGATAGGAACCCCGGAGCTGAAGCTTTCTTT. Its protein product is CSVGDRNPGAEAFF.

The chain links TRBV27 to TRBJ2-1; D gene uncertain. Germline V lookup: CDR1 MNHEY, CDR2 SMNVEV (reference sequence). V shed 5 bases and J shed 4 bases, with 12 bases lying between them. The CDR3 is 14 amino acids. The CDR3 loop reads CASSHFSVYNEQFF. CDR3 nucleotides: TGTGCCAGCAGTCACTTTTCCGTATACAATGAGCAGTTCTTC.

This clone was counted only a few times. The identical CDR3 is also encoded by other nucleotide sequences in the sample. This chain joins TRBV28 and TRBJ1-6; a weak D match, TRBD1 (6 bases). This CDR3 region has 16 residues. The V gene lost 5 bases and the J gene lost 5 bases, with 16 bases spanning the gap. Germline lookup yields CDR1 MDHEN and CDR2 SYDVKM. The CDR3: CASSPDRRPNNSPLHF. CDR3 coding DNA: TGTGCCAGCAGTCCTGACAGGCGCCCTAATAATTCACCCCTCCACTTT.

The rearrangement joins TRBV5-1 to TRBJ1-5; tentative D call: TRBD1 (6 bases). The CDR3 is 18 residues long. CDR1 and CDR2 (germline): SGHRS, YFSETQ. Between the trimmed V and J ends, which lost 7 bases and 2 bases, there was a span of 25 bases. This chain's CDR3 is CASRHSSLGAGGNQPQHF. The CDR3 DNA reads as TGCGCCAGCCGCCACTCCTCTCTGGGGGCGGGTGGCAATCAGCCCCAGCATTTT.

The chain employs TRBV9 and TRBJ2-3, with 14 bases identical to TRBD2. Per the germline V gene, CDR1 is SGDLS and CDR2 is YYNGEE. The J segment lost 4 bases and the V segment lost 4 bases, leaving 8 bases of the junction unmatched. CDR3 size: 17 residues. Written as DNA, the CDR3 is TGTGCCAGCAGCCCACTCGGGACTAGCGGGGGAGCAGATACGCAGTATTTT. Translated, it gives CASSPLGTSGGADTQYF.

The chain carries TRBV19 and TRBJ1-2; weak D call: TRBD1 (6 bases). Trimming took 6 bases from V and 6 from J, leaving 11 bases between them. Germline loops: CDR1 LNHDA, CDR2 SQIVND (reference sequence). The CDR3 length is 12 residues. The CDR3 nucleotides read TGTGCCAGTAGCCAGGGGCACCATGGCTACACCTTC. Amino acid sequence: CASSQGHHGYTF.